This is a list of T cell receptor beta chains from one sample in a study of blood T cell repertoires in COVID-19. The method was immunoSEQ multiplex PCR; TCRdb's version includes in-frame clones alone and lacks a portion of them. The table lists 300,000 to 350,000 clones, nearly 90% of them singletons. Specimen: PBMCs or T cells enriched from blood (not recorded which). The receptors come from a woman younger than 35 with acute COVID-19. The CDR3 runs from the conserved cysteine through the conserved F or W. The D gene is left open where the match is weak. For some rows the clone size is stated as once, few or many, or as a class when expanded; others skip it.

>TRBJ2-7|once|TRBD1|TRBV6-2/TRBV6-3
TGTGCCAGCAGTGGTGGTGTAGGGGGCACCTACGAGCAGTACTTC
CASSGGVGGTYEQYF
>TRBJ2-1|NA|TRBD1|TRBV29-1
TGCAGCGTCCCGGGACAGGGTTACAATGAGCAGTTCTTC
CSVPGQGYNEQFF
>TRBJ1-5|NA|TRBD1|TRBV28
TGTGCCAGCAGTTTCTCCGGGACAGGGGGAGGACAGCCCCAGCATTTT
CASSFSGTGGGQPQHF
>TRBJ2-2|NA|TRBD1|TRBV6-5
TGTGCCGGCGACAGGGACCCCCCCGGGGAGCTGTTTTTT
CAGDRDPPGELFF
>TRBJ2-7|NA|TRBD1|TRBV5-4
TGTGCCAGCAGCCACCGGACAGGTGGAAAAAACGAGCAGTACTTC
CASSHRTGGKNEQYF
>TRBJ2-7|few|TRBD1|TRBV28
TGTGCCAGCAGTCCTCCGACAGGGAGCTCCTACGAGCAGTACTTC
CASSPPTGSSYEQYF
>TRBJ2-1|NA|TRBD2|TRBV4-1
TGCGCCAGCAGCCAAGACGTAGGCGGGACTAGCGGGAGAAATGAGCAGTTCTTC
CASSQDVGGTSGRNEQFF
>TRBJ2-7|NA|TRBD1|TRBV9
TGTGCCAGCAGCAACCGGGACAGGGCGGTCGAGCAGTACTTC
CASSNRDRAVEQYF
>TRBJ1-5|NA|TRBD1|TRBV30
TGTGCCTGGACATCGGGACAGAAAAATCAGCCCCAGCATTTT
CAWTSGQKNQPQHF
>TRBJ1-2|NA|NA|TRBV25-1
TGTGCCAGCAGTGAGGAGGGTTCCAACTATGGCTACACCTTC
CASSEEGSNYGYTF
>TRBJ2-1|once|NA|TRBV27
TGTGCCAGCAGTGCGGGGCAGTACAATGAGCAGTTCTTC
CASSAGQYNEQFF
>TRBJ2-5|few|TRBD2|TRBV10-3
TGTGCCATCGCTTTGTCGGGGGGGAGACAAGAGACCCAGTACTTC
CAIALSGGRQETQYF
>TRBJ2-7|NA|TRBD1|TRBV14
TGTGCCAGCAGCCAAGAAGGGGGCCCGACAGGCTCCTACGAGCAGTACTTC
CASSQEGGPTGSYEQYF
>TRBJ1-2|once|NA|TRBV28
TGTGCCAGCAGATCCCCGGTCCTCTATGGCTACACCTTC
CASRSPVLYGYTF
>TRBJ2-5|NA|NA|TRBV25-1
TGTGCCAGCAGTGAATCGATGGCAGCTCTTCAGGCCCAGTACTTC
CASSESMAALQAQYF
>TRBJ2-6|NA|NA|TRBV27
TGTGCCAGCAGCCGCGAAGGCAGAACAGCCTCTGGGGCCAACGTCCTGACTTTC
CASSREGRTASGANVLTF
>TRBJ1-4|NA|NA|TRBV2
TGTGCCAGCAGTGACTCACGGGAAAAACTGTTTTTT
CASSDSREKLFF
>TRBJ1-2|once|NA|TRBV3-1/TRBV3-2
TGTGCCAGCAGCCCCGGTGGGGCCCAGGTCTATGGCTACACCTTC
CASSPGGAQVYGYTF
>TRBJ1-4|once|TRBD1|TRBV9
TGTGCCAGCAGCGTAGGTCCAGGGGGCGGTGAAAAACTGTTTTTT
CASSVGPGGGEKLFF
>TRBJ2-7|NA|TRBD1|TRBV28
TGTGCCAGCCATAATCCGGGACAGGGCTACGAGCAGTACTTC
CASHNPGQGYEQYF
>TRBJ2-5|NA|NA|TRBV3-1/TRBV3-2
TGTGCCAGCAGTCCCGGGACATATGAAGAGACCCAGTACTTC
CASSPGTYEETQYF
>TRBJ2-1|NA|NA|TRBV7-9
TGTGCCAGCAGCCAAAATTTAGCGGACCCCTACAATGAGCAGTTCTTC
CASSQNLADPYNEQFF
>TRBJ2-3|NA|NA|TRBV29-1
TGCAGCGTACGACCTAGAATCAGCACAGATACGCAGTATTTT
CSVRPRISTDTQYF
>TRBJ2-3|NA|NA|TRBV29-1
TGCAGCGTTGATCATAGAGACTCTGGGTTCACAGATACGCAGTATTTT
CSVDHRDSGFTDTQYF
>TRBJ1-2|NA|TRBD1|TRBV28
TGTGCCAGCAGTTTTCGGGGACAGGGCCTATATGGCTACACCTTC
CASSFRGQGLYGYTF
>TRBJ2-7|NA|TRBD1|TRBV28
TGTGCCAGCAGTTTCGGGGACAGGGAAAGGAACGAGCAGTACTTC
CASSFGDRERNEQYF
>TRBJ2-3|NA|TRBD2|TRBV5-1
TGCGCCAGCAGCTCGATGACTAGCGGTCCCACAGATACGCAGTATTTT
CASSSMTSGPTDTQYF
>TRBJ2-2|NA|TRBD2|TRBV6-5
TGTGCCAGCAGTTACTCGGGACTAGCTTACACCGGGGAGCTGTTTTTT
CASSYSGLAYTGELFF
>TRBJ1-2|NA|NA|TRBV28
TGTGCCAGCAGCCCGACACCTTCCTGGGGGGGACAAACCACCTTC
CASSPTPSWGGQTTF
>TRBJ1-5|NA|TRBD1|TRBV19
TGTGCCAGTAGTATAGGTGGACAGGGGCAGCCCCAGCATTTT
CASSIGGQGQPQHF
>TRBJ2-7|NA|NA|TRBV18
TGTGCCAGCTCCGGCCCAACGGGAGAGCAGTACTTC
CASSGPTGEQYF
>TRBJ2-7|NA|TRBD2|TRBV18
TGTGCCAGCTCACCACAAGGACTAGCGGGATCGGTCGAGCAGTACTTC
CASSPQGLAGSVEQYF
>TRBJ1-1|NA|TRBD1|TRBV24-1
TGTGCCACCAGTGGAGGAACAGGGGGAAGGACTGAAGCTTTCTTT
CATSGGTGGRTEAFF
>TRBJ2-7|NA|TRBD1|TRBV11-3
TGTGCCAGCAGCTTAGGGGGGACAGGGCCCTACGAGCAGTACTTC
CASSLGGTGPYEQYF
>TRBJ1-1|NA|NA|TRBV2
TGTGCCAGCACCGTAGGGGGGGTCAACACTGAAGCTTTCTTT
CASTVGGVNTEAFF
>TRBJ1-5|NA|TRBD1|TRBV11-3
TGTGCCAGCAGCTTCACAGGGGATGAGCCCCAGCATTTT
CASSFTGDEPQHF
>TRBJ1-1|NA|TRBD1|TRBV18
TGTGCCAGCTCACCACGGGGACTGAGGGGGCGGATCTCGGACACTGAAGCTTTCTTT
CASSPRGLRGRISDTEAFF
>TRBJ1-6|NA|TRBD1|TRBV3-1/TRBV3-2
TGTGCCAGCAGCCAGATCTTACCCGGGACAGGGGATTCACCCCTCCACTTT
CASSQILPGTGDSPLHF
>TRBJ2-7|NA|TRBD2|TRBV27
TGTGCCAGCAGGACGGGGGGGGAGGCCTCCCGCGAGCAGTACTTC
CASRTGGEASREQYF
>TRBJ1-5|NA|NA|TRBV7-9
TGTGCCAGCAGCCGGGGGGGACCGGATCAGCCCCAGCATTTT
CASSRGGPDQPQHF
>TRBJ1-1|NA|NA|TRBV10-3
TGTGCCATCAGTGATTGGGAGAGCCGCACTGAAGCTTTCTTT
CAISDWESRTEAFF
>TRBJ1-1|NA|NA|TRBV12-3/TRBV12-4
TGTGCCAGCAGGAGAACGAACACTGAAGCTTTCTTT
CASRRTNTEAFF
>TRBJ2-7|NA|NA|TRBV28
TGTGCCAGCAGTTTTTGGTCTGGGGGGTACGAGCAGTACTTC
CASSFWSGGYEQYF
>TRBJ2-7|NA|NA|TRBV6-5
TGTGCCAGCAGTTATGTTTCTGGGGCTACCTACGAGCAGTACTTC
CASSYVSGATYEQYF
>TRBJ1-6|NA|NA|TRBV7-9
TGTGCCAGCAGCTTACGAGATAATTCACCCCTCCACTTT
CASSLRDNSPLHF
>TRBJ2-1|NA|TRBD2|TRBV7-9
TGTGCCAGCAGCCCGCCAGCGGGAGGGGGAATTGAGCAGTTCTTC
CASSPPAGGGIEQFF
>TRBJ1-1|NA|TRBD1|TRBV11-3
TGTGCCAGCAGCCCTAGTGGCAGGGGGCACACTGAAGCTTTCTTT
CASSPSGRGHTEAFF
>TRBJ2-5|NA|NA|TRBV7-3
TGTGCCAGCAGCACAGGAGCAGGCCAAGAGACCCAGTACTTC
CASSTGAGQETQYF